This TCR beta chain was retrieved from a study of T-cell reconstitution after alpha-beta-depleted transplantation in children. This CDR3 spans 13 amino acids. Trimming removed 5 bases from V and 6 bases from J, with 14 bases in between. Germline values: CDR1 MNHEY, CDR2 SVGAGI. This clonotype was seen a handful of times. Unique molecular identifiers featured in how the TCRbeta library was prepared. TCRdb independently ran MiXCR on the PCR reads; one entry per CDR3 protein. The sample holds fewer than 400,000 distinct CDR3 sequences, about a fifth seen once. The source material was PBMCs from the stem cell graft donor, sampled from the stem cell graft. The chain joins TRBV6-5 to TRBJ2-7; D call uncertain. The TCR was taken from a human donor who donated a stem cell graft to a child with acute myeloid leukemia. The CDR3 region has the DNA TGTGCCAGCAGTATACTGAGTAGCAGCGAGCAGTACTTC. Translating it yields CASSILSSSEQYF.